The 9 T cell receptor beta chains below all came from one sample that was sequenced in a study of T cell repertoires in cytomegalovirus infection. TCRdb itself ran the reads through MiXCR, one entry per CDR3 protein. The sample holds 75,000 to 100,000 distinct CDR3 sequences, 29% seen once. These receptors have no known antigen. Sequencing used CD8+ T cells from cultured PBMCs, obtained from culture after CMV antigen stimulation. The source of these receptors is a human donor in good health (CMV status not recorded). Some clones in this sample may be carry-over from other donors' samples.

This clonotype has a handful of counts. This CDR3 reads CASSLESNTEAFF. In DNA form, the CDR3 reads TGTGCCAGCAGCTTGGAGAGTAACACTGAAGCTTTCTTT. The V call is TRBV5-4, the J call TRBJ1-1; D not certain. V was trimmed by 0 bases and J by 2 bases, leaving 5 bases between them. Germline-derived CDR1 and CDR2 are SGHNT and YYREEE (reference sequence). This CDR3 comprises 13 residues.

The V and J genes are TRBV7-8 and TRBJ2-2, with 7 bases fitting TRBD2. CDR1 and CDR2 (germline): SGHVS, FQNEAQ. This CDR3 region has 17 residues. V lost 4 bases, J lost 2 bases, and 10 bases stayed unmatched. The CDR3, as DNA: TGTGCCAGCAGCTCCCCCCTTAGCGGGCTAAACACCGGGGAGCTGTTTTTT. Its translation is CASSSPLSGLNTGELFF.

This clonotype was observed a few times. The CDR3 nucleotides are TGTGCCAGCAGTTTTCGGACAGGAGCTTCCTACGAGCAGTACTTC. It encodes CASSFRTGASYEQYF. This chain joins TRBV28 and TRBJ2-7; TRBD1 matches 7 bases. V trimming: 3 bases; J trimming: 1 base; junction bases outside the gene matches: 6. This CDR3 contains 15 residues. CDR1 is MDHEN, CDR2 SYDVKM, per germline.

The chain combines TRBV28 with TRBJ2-5; 12 bases match TRBD1. Germline loops: CDR1 MDHEN, CDR2 SYDVKM. J gave up 4 bases and V 2 bases, and 11 bases lay outside the gene matches. This CDR3 is built from 18 residues. The DNA for the CDR3 is TGTGCCAGCAGTTTACTGATCAGGGACAGGGGGCGACCAGAGACCCAGTACTTC. Its translation is CASSLLIRDRGRPETQYF.

The genes are TRBV2 and TRBJ1-1; no clear D gene. Germline V gene data show CDR1 as SNHLY and CDR2 as FYNNEI. The CDR3 is 14 residues long. V was clipped by 8 bases and J by 0 bases, with 13 bases between them. CDR3 in DNA: TGTGCCAGCGGAGTTATGCGAGTGAACACTGAAGCTTTCTTT. Encoded protein: CASGVMRVNTEAFF.

As concerns this clonotype: Given a much more abundant clone one base away, this may be a read error. The V gene is TRBV7-8, the J gene TRBJ1-2; 7 bases match TRBD1. The CDR3 is made up of 14 amino acids. CDR1 SGHVS and CDR2 FQNEAQ come from the germline V gene. V gave up 5 bases and J gave up 4 bases; unmatched junction bases: 7. CDR3 bases: TGTGCCAGCAGCCCGACAGGGAGTGTCTATGGCTACACCTTC. Translating gives CASSPTGSVYGYTF.

This clonotype was counted at least ten times. This chain connects TRBV10-3 to TRBJ1-1; TRBD1 agrees at 9 bases. This CDR3 region has 14 residues. V lost 2 bases, J lost 6 bases, and 4 bases stayed unmatched. Germline V gene lookup returns CDR1 ENHRY and CDR2 SYGVKD. The DNA for the CDR3 is TGTGCCATCAGTGAGGTACAGGGGGCCCCTGAAGCTTTCTTT. Its translation: CAISEVQGAPEAFF.

This clonotype showed up just once. CDR3 loop: CASSLPGPNNEQFF. For the CDR3, the DNA is TGTGCCAGCAGTTTACCGGGACCAAACAATGAGCAGTTCTTC. The chain has TRBV27 and TRBJ2-1; D could derive from TRBD1 or TRBD2 (5 bases each). The CDR3 covers 14 residues. Trimming left V 2 bases short and J 5 bases short, with 10 bases between. Germline V gene data show CDR1 as MNHEY and CDR2 as SMNVEV (reference sequence).

The J gene is TRBJ1-1, the V gene TRBV19; D is possibly TRBD1 (6 bases). The germline CDR1 and CDR2 sequences are LNHDA and SQIVND (reference sequence). Trimming cost V 7 bases and J 0 bases, with 12 bases left between them. CDR3 length: 14 residues. The CDR3 DNA reads as TGTGCCAGTACCCCGACAGGCCTGAACACTGAAGCTTTCTTT. This gives the protein CASTPTGLNTEAFF.